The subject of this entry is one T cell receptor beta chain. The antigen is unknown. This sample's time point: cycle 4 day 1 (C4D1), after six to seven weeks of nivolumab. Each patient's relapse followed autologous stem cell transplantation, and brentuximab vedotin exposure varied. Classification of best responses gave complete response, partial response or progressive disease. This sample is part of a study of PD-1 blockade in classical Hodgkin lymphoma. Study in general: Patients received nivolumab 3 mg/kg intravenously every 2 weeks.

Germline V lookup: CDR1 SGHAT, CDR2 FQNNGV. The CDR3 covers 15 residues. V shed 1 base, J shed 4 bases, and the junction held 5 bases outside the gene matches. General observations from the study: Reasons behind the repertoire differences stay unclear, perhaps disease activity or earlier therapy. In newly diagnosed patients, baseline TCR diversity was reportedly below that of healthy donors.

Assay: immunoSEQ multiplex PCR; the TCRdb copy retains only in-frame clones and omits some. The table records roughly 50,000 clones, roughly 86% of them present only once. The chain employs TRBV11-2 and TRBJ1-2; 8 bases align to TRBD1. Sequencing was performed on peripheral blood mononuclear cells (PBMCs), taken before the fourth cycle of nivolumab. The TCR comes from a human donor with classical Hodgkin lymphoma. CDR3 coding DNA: TGTGCCAGCAGCTTAGGCCCAGGGGGCTCCTATGGCTACACCTTC. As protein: CASSLGPGGSYGYTF.